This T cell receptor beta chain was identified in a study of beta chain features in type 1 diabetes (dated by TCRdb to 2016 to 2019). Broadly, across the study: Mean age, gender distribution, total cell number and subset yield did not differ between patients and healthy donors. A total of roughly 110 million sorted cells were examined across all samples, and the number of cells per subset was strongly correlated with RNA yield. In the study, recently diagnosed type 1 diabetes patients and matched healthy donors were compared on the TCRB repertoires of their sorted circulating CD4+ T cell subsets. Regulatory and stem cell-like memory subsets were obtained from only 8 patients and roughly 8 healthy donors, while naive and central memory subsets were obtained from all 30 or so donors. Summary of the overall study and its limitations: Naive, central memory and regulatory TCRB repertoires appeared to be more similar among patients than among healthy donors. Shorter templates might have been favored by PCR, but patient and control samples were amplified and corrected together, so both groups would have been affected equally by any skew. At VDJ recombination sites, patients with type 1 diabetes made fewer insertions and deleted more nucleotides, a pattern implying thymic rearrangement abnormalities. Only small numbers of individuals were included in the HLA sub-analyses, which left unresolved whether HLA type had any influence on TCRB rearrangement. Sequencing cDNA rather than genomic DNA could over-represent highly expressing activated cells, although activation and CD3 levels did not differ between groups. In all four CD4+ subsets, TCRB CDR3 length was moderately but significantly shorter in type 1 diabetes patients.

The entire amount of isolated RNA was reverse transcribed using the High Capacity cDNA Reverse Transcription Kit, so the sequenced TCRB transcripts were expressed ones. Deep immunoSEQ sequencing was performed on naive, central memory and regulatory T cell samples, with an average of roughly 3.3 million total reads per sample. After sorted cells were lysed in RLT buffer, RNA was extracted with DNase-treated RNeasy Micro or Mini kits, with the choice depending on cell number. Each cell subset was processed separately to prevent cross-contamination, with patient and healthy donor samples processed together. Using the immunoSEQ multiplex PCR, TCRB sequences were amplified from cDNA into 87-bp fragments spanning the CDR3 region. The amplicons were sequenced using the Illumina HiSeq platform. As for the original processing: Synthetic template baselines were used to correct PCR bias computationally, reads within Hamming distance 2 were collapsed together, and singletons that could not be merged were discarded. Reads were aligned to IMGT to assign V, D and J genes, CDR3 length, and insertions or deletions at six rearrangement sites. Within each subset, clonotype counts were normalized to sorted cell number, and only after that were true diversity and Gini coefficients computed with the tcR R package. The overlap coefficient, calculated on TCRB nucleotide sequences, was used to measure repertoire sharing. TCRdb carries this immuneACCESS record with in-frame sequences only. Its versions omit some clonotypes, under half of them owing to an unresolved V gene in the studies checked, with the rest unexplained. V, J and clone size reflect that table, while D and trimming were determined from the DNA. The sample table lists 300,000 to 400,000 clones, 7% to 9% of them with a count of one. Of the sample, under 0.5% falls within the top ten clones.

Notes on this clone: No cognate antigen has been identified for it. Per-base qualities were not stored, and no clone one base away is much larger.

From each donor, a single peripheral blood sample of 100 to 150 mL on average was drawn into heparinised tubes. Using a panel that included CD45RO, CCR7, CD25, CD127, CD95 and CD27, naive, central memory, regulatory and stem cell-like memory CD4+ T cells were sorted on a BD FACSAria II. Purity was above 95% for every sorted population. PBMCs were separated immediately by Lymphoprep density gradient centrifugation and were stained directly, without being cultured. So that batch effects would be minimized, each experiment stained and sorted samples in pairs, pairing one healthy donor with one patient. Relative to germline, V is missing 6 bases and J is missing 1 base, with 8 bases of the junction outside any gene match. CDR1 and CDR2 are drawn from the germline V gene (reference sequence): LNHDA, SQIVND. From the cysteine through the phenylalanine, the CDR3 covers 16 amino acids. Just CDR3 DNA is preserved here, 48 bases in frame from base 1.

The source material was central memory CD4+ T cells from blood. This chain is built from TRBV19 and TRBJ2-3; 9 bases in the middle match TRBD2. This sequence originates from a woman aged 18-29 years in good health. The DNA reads TGTGCCAGTAGCATTTCTTTAGCGGGAGGCACAGATACGCAGTATTTT. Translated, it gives CASSISLAGGTDTQYF.